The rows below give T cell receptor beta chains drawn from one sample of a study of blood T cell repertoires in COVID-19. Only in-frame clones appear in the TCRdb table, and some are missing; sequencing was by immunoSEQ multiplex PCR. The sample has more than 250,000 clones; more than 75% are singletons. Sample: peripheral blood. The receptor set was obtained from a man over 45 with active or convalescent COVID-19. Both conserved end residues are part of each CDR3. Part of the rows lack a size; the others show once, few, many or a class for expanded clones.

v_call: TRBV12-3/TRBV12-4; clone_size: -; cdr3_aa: CASKKQVGTEAFF
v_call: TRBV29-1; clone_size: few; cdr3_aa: CSVEGQYGYTF
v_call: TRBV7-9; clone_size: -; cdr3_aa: CASSLVRGGPLSGANVLTF
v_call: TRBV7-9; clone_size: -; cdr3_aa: CASSRQGANWEKLFF
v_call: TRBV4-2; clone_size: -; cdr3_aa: CASSQAGTSGMLDTQYF
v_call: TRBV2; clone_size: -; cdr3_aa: CASSERPGGYNEQFF
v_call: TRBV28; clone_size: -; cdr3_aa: CASSPGTSGTSSYNEQFF
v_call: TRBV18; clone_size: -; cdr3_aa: CASSPQADRSYGYTF
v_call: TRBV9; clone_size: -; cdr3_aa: CASSSRGTGGRWNSGNTIYF
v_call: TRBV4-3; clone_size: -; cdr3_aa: CASSQDGWTTGKAFF
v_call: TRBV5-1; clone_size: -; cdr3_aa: CASSLAGGQGMYEQFF
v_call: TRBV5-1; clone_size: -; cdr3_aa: CASSSHRNSYEQYF
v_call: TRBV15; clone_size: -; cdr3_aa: CATSRVDTMNTEAFF
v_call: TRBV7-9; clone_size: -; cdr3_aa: CASSTTGDNEQFF
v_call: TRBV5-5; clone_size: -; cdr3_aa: CASSLPTVVGSTIYF
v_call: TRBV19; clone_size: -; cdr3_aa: CASSILRDRGNTEAFF
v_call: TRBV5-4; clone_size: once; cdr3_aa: CASSSHFDRGYGYTF
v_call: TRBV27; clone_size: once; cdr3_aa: CASSLFSRGLSGNTIYF
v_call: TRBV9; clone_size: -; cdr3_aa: CASSVGLGGETQYF
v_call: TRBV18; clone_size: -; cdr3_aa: CASSRSDSYGYTF
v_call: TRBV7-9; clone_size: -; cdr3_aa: CASSLGGTDSYGYTF
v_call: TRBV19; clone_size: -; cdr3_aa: CASSIGGGYEQYF
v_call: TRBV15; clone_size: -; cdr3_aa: CATSRETPNSGNTIYF
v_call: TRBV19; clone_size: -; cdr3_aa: CASTAGRDYGYTF
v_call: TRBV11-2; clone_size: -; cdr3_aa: CASSLGDWGYTEAFF
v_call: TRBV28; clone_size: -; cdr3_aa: CASSLRQGRNTEAFF
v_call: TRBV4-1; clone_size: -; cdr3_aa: CASSQAPGGSTNYGYTF
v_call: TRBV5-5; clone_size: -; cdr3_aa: CASSLGTGGWGNQPQHF
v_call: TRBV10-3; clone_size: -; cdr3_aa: CAISDGLAGSYEQYF
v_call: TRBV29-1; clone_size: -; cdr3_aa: CSVVQLAEAFF
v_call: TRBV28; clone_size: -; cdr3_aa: CASSLQRSQETQYF
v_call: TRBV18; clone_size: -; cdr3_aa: CASSPASNQPQHF
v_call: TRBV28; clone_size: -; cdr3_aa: CASRPNRLNYGYTF
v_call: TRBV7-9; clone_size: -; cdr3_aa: CASSLGAGNTEAFF
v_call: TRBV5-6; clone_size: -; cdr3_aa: CASSLGGTGIGETQYF
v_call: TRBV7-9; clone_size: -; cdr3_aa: CASSLARQGRVVTEAFF
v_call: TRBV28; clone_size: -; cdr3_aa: CASIGQGAEAFF
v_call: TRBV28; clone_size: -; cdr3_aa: CASSRQQGIIQYF
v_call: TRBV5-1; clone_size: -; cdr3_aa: CASSLAPGQGAGNTIYF
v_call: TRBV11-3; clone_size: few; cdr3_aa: CASSFYGGSLNEQFF